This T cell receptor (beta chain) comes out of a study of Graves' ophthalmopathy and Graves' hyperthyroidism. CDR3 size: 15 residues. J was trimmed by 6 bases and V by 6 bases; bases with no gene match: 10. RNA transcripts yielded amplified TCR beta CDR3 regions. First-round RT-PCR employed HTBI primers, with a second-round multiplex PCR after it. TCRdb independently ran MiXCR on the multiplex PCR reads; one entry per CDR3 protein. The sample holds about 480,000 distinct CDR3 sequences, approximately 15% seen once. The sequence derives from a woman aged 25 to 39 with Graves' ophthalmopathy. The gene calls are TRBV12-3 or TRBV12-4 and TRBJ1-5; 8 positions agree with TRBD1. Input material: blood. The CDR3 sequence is CASSQGAWAGQPQHF. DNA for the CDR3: TGTGCCAGCAGCCAGGGGGCCTGGGCAGGTCAGCCCCAGCATTTT.